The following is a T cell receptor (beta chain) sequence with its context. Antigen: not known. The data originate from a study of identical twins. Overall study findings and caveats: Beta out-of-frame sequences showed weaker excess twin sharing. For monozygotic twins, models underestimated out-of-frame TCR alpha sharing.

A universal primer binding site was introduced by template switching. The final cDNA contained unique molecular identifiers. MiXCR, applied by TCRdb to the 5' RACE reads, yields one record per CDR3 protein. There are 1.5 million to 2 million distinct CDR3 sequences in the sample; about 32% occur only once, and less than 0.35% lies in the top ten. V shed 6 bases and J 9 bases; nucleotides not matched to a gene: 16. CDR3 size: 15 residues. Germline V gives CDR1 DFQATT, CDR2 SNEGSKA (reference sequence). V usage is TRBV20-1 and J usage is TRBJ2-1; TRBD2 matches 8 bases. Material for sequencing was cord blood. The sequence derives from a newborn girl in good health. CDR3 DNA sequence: TGCAGTGCCGCCCCCGTAAACGGGAGGGTGAGTGAGCAGTTCTTC. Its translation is CSAAPVNGRVSEQFF.